Listed here are 9 T cell receptor beta chains from one sample, sequenced in a study of T cell responses to AZD1222 COVID-19 vaccine. Here immunoSEQ multiplex PCR was the method, and the copy in TCRdb shows in-frame clones only, minus some. Of about 140,000 clones in the sample, roughly nine tenths were seen once. Sequencing was performed on peripheral blood, taken on day 0 of AZD1222 vaccination. Every receptor here comes from an adult in good health.

V gene TRBV11-3 combines with J gene TRBJ2-7, with 13 bases matching TRBD2. The CDR3 totals 15 residues. CDR1 SGHNT and CDR2 YENEEA come from the germline V gene. V was pared by 5 bases and J by 7 bases, with 8 bases of the junction left unmatched. The CDR3 DNA reads as TGTGCCAGCAGCAGGAGGACTAGCGGGAGTGATGAGCAGTACTTC. Its protein is CASSRRTSGSDEQYF.

The chain uses TRBV7-8 and TRBJ2-7; D is uncertain. The length of the CDR3 is 15 residues. Trimming cost V 2 bases and J 3 bases, with 14 bases left between them. Germline-derived CDR1 and CDR2 are SGHVS and FQNEAQ. CDR3 loop: CASSLSVGSVYEQYF. The CDR3 nucleotides are TGTGCCAGCAGCTTAAGCGTTGGGTCAGTCTACGAGCAGTACTTC.

This clone was found once. The chain has TRBV24-1 and TRBJ2-1, with 7 bases fitting TRBD2. Germline lookup yields CDR1 KGHDR and CDR2 SFDVKD. After removal of 1 base from V and 6 bases from J, the junction contained 23 bases not matched to a gene. The CDR3 is made up of 21 amino acids. CDR3: CATSDFKATGLVKSLGNEQFF. The CDR3 DNA follows: TGTGCCACCAGTGATTTTAAGGCGACCGGACTAGTGAAATCTCTTGGCAATGAGCAGTTCTTC.

This clone was detected only once. The DNA for the CDR3 is TGCAGCGTTGAAGCTGGAGACATTCAGTACTTC. Translating it yields CSVEAGDIQYF. The V gene is TRBV29-1, the J gene TRBJ2-4; D is uncertain. The germline V gene has CDR1 SQVTM and CDR2 ANQGSEA. V was pared by 1 base and J by 8 bases, with 6 bases between. The CDR3 is made up of 11 amino acids.

The rearrangement joins TRBV5-1 to TRBJ2-1; a weak D match, TRBD1 (5 bases). Trimming shortened V by 1 base and J by 7 bases, and 6 bases separated the two germline ends. Germline V gene sequence: CDR1 SGHRS, CDR2 YFSETQ. CDR3 size: 12 residues. The CDR3 loop reads CASSLPGNEQFF. CDR3 in DNA: TGCGCCAGCAGCTTGCCAGGGAATGAGCAGTTCTTC.

V and J are TRBV27 and TRBJ2-4, with 8 bases identical to TRBD1. V was clipped by 1 base and J by 6 bases; unmatched bases: 14. The CDR3 sequence is 18 residues long. Germline V CDR1 and CDR2: MNHEY, SMNVEV (reference sequence). CDR3 region: CASSLYPDRASRGNIQYF. The DNA of the CDR3 is TGTGCCAGCAGTTTATACCCGGACAGGGCAAGTCGGGGAAACATTCAGTACTTC.

The V gene is TRBV7-7, the J gene TRBJ1-5, with D unclear. Germline CDR1 and CDR2: SSHAT and FNYEAQ (reference sequence). The CDR3 totals 13 residues. V lost 5 bases and J 4 bases, leaving 9 bases between the germline ends. The CDR3 region is CASSPAPNQPQHF. CDR3 coding DNA: TGTGCCAGCAGCCCGGCCCCAAATCAGCCCCAGCATTTT.

The chain recombines TRBV24-1 with TRBJ2-3; 8 bases line up with TRBD1. V gave up 4 bases and J gave up 2 bases; unmatched junction bases: 10. This CDR3 contains 17 residues. The germline V gene encodes CDR1 KGHDR and CDR2 SFDVKD. This chain's CDR3 is CATSDIKGDRPTDTQYF. The CDR3 nucleotides read TGTGCCACCAGTGACATAAAAGGGGACAGGCCCACAGATACGCAGTATTTT.

This rearrangement joins TRBV3-1 (or the pseudogene TRBV3-2) to TRBJ1-4, with 10 bases aligning to TRBD1. The CDR3 length is 16 residues. V gave up 4 bases and J gave up 1 base; unmatched junction bases: 3. Germline V gene data show CDR1 as LGHDT and CDR2 as YNNKEL (reference sequence). CDR3: CASSRQGARTNEKLFF. CDR3 coding DNA: TGTGCCAGCAGCCGACAGGGGGCGCGAACTAATGAAAAACTGTTTTTT.